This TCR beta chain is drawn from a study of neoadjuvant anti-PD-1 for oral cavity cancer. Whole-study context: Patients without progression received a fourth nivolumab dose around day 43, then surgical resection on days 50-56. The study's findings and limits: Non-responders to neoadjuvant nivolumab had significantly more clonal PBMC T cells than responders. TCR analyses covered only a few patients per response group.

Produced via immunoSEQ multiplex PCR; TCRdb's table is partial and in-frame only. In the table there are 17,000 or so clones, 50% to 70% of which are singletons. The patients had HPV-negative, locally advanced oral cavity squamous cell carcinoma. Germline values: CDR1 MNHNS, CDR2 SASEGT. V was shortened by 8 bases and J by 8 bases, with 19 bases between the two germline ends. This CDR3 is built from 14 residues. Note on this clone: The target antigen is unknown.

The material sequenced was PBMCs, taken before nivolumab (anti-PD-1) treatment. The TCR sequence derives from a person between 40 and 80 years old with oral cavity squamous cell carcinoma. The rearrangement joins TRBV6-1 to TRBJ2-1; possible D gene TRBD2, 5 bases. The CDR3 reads CASGSVYMGDEQFF. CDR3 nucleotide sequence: TGTGCCAGCGGTAGCGTATATATGGGCGATGAGCAGTTCTTC.